Sequencing of this TCR beta chain was carried out in a study of blood T cell repertoires in COVID-19. Study-wide context: Whether acute or convalescent, the COVID-19 samples came from the United States, Italy and Spain.

This CDR3 has 20 amino acids. Between the trimmed V and J ends, which lost 3 bases and 2 bases, there was a span of 30 bases. Germline CDR1 is SGHRS and CDR2 is YFSETQ. In its sample, this clone was seen a few times. Measured with immunoSEQ multiplex PCR; TCRdb has only the in-frame clones, and not every one. The profile shows 60,000 to 70,000 clones, about 73% of them singletons. The chain has TRBV5-1 and TRBJ2-7, with D perhaps TRBD1 (6 bases). Material for sequencing was peripheral blood. This TCR was recovered from a woman aged 80 or over with acute or convalescent COVID-19. The CDR3 region is CASSWGGVLTGTPYTYEQYF. DNA for the CDR3: TGCGCCAGCAGCTGGGGTGGGGTGCTAACAGGGACCCCCTATACCTACGAGCAGTACTTC.